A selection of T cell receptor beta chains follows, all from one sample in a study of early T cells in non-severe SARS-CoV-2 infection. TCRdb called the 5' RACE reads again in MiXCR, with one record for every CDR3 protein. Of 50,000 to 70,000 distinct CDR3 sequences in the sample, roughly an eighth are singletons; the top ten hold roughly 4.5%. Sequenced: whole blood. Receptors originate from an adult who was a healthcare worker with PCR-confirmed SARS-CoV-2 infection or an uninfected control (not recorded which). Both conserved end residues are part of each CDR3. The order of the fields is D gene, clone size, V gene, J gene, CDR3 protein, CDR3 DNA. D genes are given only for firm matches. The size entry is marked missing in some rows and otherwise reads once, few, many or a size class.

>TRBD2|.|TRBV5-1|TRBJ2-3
CASTSGDTSTDTQYF
TGCGCCAGCACTAGCGGGGACACTAGCACAGATACGCAGTATTTT
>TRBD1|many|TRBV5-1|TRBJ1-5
CASSRDGTGDQPQHF
TGCGCCAGCAGCAGGGACGGGACAGGGGATCAGCCCCAGCATTTT
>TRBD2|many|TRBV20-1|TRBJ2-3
CSALTSGVSTDTQYF
TGCAGTGCACTTACTAGCGGGGTGTCCACAGATACGCAGTATTTT
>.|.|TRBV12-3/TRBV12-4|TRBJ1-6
CASSLGADSPLHF
TGTGCCAGCAGTTTAGGGGCCGATTCACCCCTCCACTTT
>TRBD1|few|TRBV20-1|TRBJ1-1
CSHSTGLSTEAFF
TGCAGTCACTCGACAGGGTTGAGCACTGAAGCTTTCTTT
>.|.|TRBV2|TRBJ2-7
CASKRSYEQYF
TGTGCCAGCAAGAGATCCTACGAGCAGTACTTC
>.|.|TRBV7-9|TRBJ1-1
CASSSRLLNTEAFF
TGTGCCAGCAGCTCCAGGCTTTTGAACACTGAAGCTTTCTTT
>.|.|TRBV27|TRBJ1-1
CASSLVRRNLGTEAFF
TGTGCCAGCAGTTTAGTCAGGAGAAATCTTGGTACTGAAGCTTTCTTT
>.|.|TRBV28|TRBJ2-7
CASSLGQEYEQYF
TGTGCCAGCAGTTTAGGTCAGGAATACGAGCAGTACTTC
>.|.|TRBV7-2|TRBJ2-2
CASSFYDRSTGELFF
TGTGCCAGCAGCTTCTACGACAGGAGTACCGGGGAGCTGTTTTTT
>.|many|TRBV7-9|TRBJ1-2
CASSRPGTPPFYGYTF
TGTGCCAGCAGCCGGCCGGGGACCCCTCCTTTTTATGGCTACACCTTC
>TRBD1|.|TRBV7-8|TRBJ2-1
CASSSRQGAGSSYNEQFF
TGTGCCAGCAGCTCGCGCCAGGGGGCCGGTAGCTCCTACAATGAGCAGTTCTTC
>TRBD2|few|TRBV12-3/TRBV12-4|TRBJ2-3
CASSPGGRGGPDTQYF
TGTGCCAGCAGTCCCGGGGGGCGGGGGGGCCCAGATACGCAGTATTTT
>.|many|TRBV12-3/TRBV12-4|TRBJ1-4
CASSFGGQEKLFF
TGTGCCAGCAGTTTCGGTGGGCAAGAAAAACTGTTTTTT
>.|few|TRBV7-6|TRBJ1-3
CASSLFPGGENTIYF
TGTGCCAGCAGCTTATTTCCCGGGGGCGAAAACACCATATATTTT
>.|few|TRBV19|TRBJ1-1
CASILRTGQRNTEAFF
TGTGCCAGTATTCTGAGAACGGGACAAAGGAACACTGAAGCTTTCTTT
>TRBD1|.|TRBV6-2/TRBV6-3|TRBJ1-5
CASRPQGVRNQPQHF
TGTGCCAGCAGGCCCCAGGGGGTAAGAAATCAGCCCCAGCATTTT
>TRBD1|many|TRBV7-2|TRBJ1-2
CASSLAGQGYGYTF
TGTGCCAGCAGCTTAGCGGGACAGGGCTATGGCTACACCTTC
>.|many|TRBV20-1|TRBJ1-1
CSANRAWDTEAFF
TGCAGTGCTAACCGGGCCTGGGACACTGAAGCTTTCTTT
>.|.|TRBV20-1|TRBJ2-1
CSARDGQGTWDEQFF
TGCAGTGCTAGAGATGGGCAGGGTACTTGGGATGAGCAGTTCTTC
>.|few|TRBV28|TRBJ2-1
CASSVVSQPLNEQFF
TGTGCCAGCAGTGTCGTAAGCCAGCCCCTTAATGAGCAGTTCTTC
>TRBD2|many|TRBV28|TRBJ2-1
CASTWTGLAGGIEQFF
TGTGCCAGCACCTGGACGGGACTAGCGGGTGGGATTGAGCAGTTCTTC
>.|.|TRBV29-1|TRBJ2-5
CSVDKVRETQYF
TGCAGCGTTGACAAGGTCAGAGAGACCCAGTACTTC
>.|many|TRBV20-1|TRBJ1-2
CSARGGLNYGYTF
TGCAGTGCTAGGGGTGGATTGAACTATGGCTACACCTTC
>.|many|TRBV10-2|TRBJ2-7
CASSESQGKTYEQYF
TGCGCCAGCAGTGAGTCGCAGGGGAAGACCTACGAGCAGTACTTC
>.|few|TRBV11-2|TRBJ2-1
CASSLVGVSVEQFF
TGTGCCAGCAGCTTAGTAGGGGTTTCGGTTGAGCAGTTCTTC
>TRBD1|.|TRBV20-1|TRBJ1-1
CSARGTGDTEAFF
TGCAGTGCTAGAGGGACAGGGGACACTGAAGCTTTCTTT
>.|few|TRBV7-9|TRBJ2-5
CASSLDSFQETQYF
TGTGCCAGCAGCTTAGACAGCTTTCAAGAGACCCAGTACTTC
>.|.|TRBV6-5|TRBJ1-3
CASSYWAGTSGDTIYF
TGTGCCAGCAGTTACTGGGCCGGCACCTCTGGAGACACCATATATTTT
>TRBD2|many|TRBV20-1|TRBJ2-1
CSATREGPSNEQFF
TGCAGTGCAACCCGGGAGGGCCCTAGCAATGAGCAGTTCTTC
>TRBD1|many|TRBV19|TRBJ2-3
CASSMAYRGGTDTQYF
TGTGCCAGTAGTATGGCCTACAGGGGTGGCACAGATACGCAGTATTTT
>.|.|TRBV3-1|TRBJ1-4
CASNQDTVRGEKLFF
TGTGCCAGCAACCAAGATACGGTCAGGGGTGAAAAACTGTTTTTT
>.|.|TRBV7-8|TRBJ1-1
CASSSKGHRNTEAFF
TGTGCCAGCAGTTCCAAGGGACACAGAAACACTGAAGCTTTCTTT
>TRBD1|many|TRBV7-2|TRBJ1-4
CASSYGDSTNEKLFF
TGTGCCAGCAGCTACGGGGACAGCACTAATGAAAAACTGTTTTTT
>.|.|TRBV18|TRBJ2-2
CASSPLGARSNTGELFF
TGTGCCAGCTCACCATTGGGGGCTAGGTCGAACACCGGGGAGCTGTTTTTT
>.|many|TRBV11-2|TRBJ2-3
CASSPRRLTQYF
TGTGCCAGCAGCCCACGCAGGCTTACGCAGTATTTT
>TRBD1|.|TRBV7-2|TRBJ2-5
CASSLVSFQGAETQYF
TGTGCCAGCAGCTTAGTTTCTTTCCAGGGGGCGGAGACCCAGTACTTC